Each of the 11 T cell receptor beta chains below was sequenced from the same sample in a study of T cell therapy after organ transplantation. Antigens of these TCRs are unknown. Clones were sequenced by immunoSEQ multiplex PCR, and TCRdb holds only the in-frame ones, with some missing. The table includes 45,000 to 50,000 clones, around 93% detected once. The source material was CD8+ T cells from blood, sampled before autologous CMV-specific T cell therapy. All receptors come from a human patient who had received a solid organ transplant and had CMV disease.

This clone was recorded once. The chain carries TRBV15 and TRBJ2-1; 7 bases line up with TRBD2. Per the germline V gene, CDR1 is LNHNV and CDR2 is YYDKDF (reference sequence). After removal of 0 bases from V and 5 bases from J, the junction contained 10 bases not matched to a gene. The CDR3 totals 17 residues. CDR3 sequence (DNA): TGTGCCACCAGCAGAGATATAAGCACTAGCGAAGACAATGAGCAGTTCTTC. Translating it yields CATSRDISTSEDNEQFF.

The chain uses TRBV2 and TRBJ2-2, with D hard to call. The V gene lost 6 bases and the J gene lost 6 bases, with 14 bases spanning the gap. The CDR3 is made up of 14 amino acids. The germline V gene encodes CDR1 SNHLY and CDR2 FYNNEI. The CDR3 coding sequence is TGTGCCAGCAGAACCTTTCAGGTTCCCGGGGAGCTGTTTTTT. This encodes CASRTFQVPGELFF.

The chain recombines TRBV13 with TRBJ2-1, with D possibly matching TRBD2 (6 bases). Germline assignment: CDR1 PRHDT and CDR2 FYEKMQ (reference sequence). The CDR3 has 13 residues. V was trimmed by 5 bases and J by 10 bases, leaving 15 bases between them. CDR3 bases: TGTGCCAGCAGCGCGACGACTAGGTTCGAGCAGTTCTTC. Its protein is CASSATTRFEQFF.

The gene calls are TRBV27 and TRBJ2-1, with D possibly being TRBD1 (5 bases). Germline assignment: CDR1 MNHEY and CDR2 SMNVEV (reference sequence). The V end was cut by 8 bases, the J end by 4 bases, with 12 bases between. The CDR3 has 13 residues. DNA of the CDR3: TGTGCCAGCGGGGCCTTAGGTTACAATGAGCAGTTCTTC. Protein product: CASGALGYNEQFF.

A single count supports this clone. V and J are TRBV9 and TRBJ2-3; D unresolved. The CDR3 contains 13 residues. V was pared by 4 bases and J by 4 bases, with 10 bases between. Germline V lookup: CDR1 SGDLS, CDR2 YYNGEE. The DNA of the CDR3 is TGTGCCAGCAGCCCCTTCCCCTCAGATACGCAGTATTTT. Encoded protein: CASSPFPSDTQYF.

V is TRBV7-3 and J is TRBJ1-1; D unclear. CDR1 and CDR2 (germline): SGHTA, FQGTGA. This CDR3 comprises 14 residues. Trimming took off 2 bases at V and 1 base at J, with 8 bases between the two ends. The CDR3 DNA sequence: TGTGCCAGCAGCTTAGGGCGGCCGAACACTGAAGCTTTCTTT. It specifies CASSLGRPNTEAFF.

The chain links TRBV29-1 to TRBJ2-1; D is unresolved. Germline V lookup: CDR1 SQVTM, CDR2 ANQGSEA. CDR3 length equals 11 residues. CDR3 nucleotides: TGCAACGCTAGAGGTAACAATGAGCAGTTCTTC. Translating it yields CNARGNNEQFF.

The V gene is TRBV27, the J gene TRBJ1-2; TRBD1 is a possible D gene (6 bases). V was shortened by 6 bases and J by 5 bases, with 13 bases between the two germline ends. The CDR3 is 13 amino acids. Germline-derived CDR1 and CDR2 are MNHEY and SMNVEV (reference sequence). Here the CDR3 DNA reads TGTGCCAGCAGCCGCGGACAGATTTATGGCTACACCTTC. Translation gives CASSRGQIYGYTF.

The chain recombines TRBV7-6 with TRBJ2-1; D call uncertain. Per the germline V gene, CDR1 is SGHVS and CDR2 is FNYEAQ. This CDR3 comprises 14 residues. V lost 1 base and J 7 bases, leaving 11 bases between the germline ends. The DNA of the CDR3 is TGTGCCAGCAGCTTAGGACCCCTGATAAATGAGCAGTTCTTC. It yields the protein CASSLGPLINEQFF.

The V gene is TRBV4-3, the J gene TRBJ2-7; D is perhaps TRBD2 (5 bases). Between the trimmed V and J ends, which lost 1 base and 3 bases, there was a span of 10 bases. The CDR3 extends over 14 amino acids. Germline V gives CDR1 LGHNA, CDR2 YSLEER. The CDR3 is CASSQGTHLYEQYF. DNA for the CDR3: TGCGCCAGCAGCCAAGGGACTCATCTCTACGAGCAGTACTTC.

In this sample, this clone turned up a few times. This chain joins TRBV29-1 and TRBJ1-1; no clear D. Trimming stripped 4 bases from V and 6 bases from J, with 6 bases between. This CDR3 region has 10 residues. Germline assignment: CDR1 SQVTM and CDR2 ANQGSEA. CDR3 nucleotides: TGCAGCGTTGTGAGGGCTGAAGCTTTCTTT. Protein sequence: CSVVRAEAFF.